Sequencing of this T cell receptor (beta chain) was carried out in a study of cytomegalovirus exposure and HLA in healthy donors. 60 Vbeta and 13 Jbeta primers were used in PCR. The assay was immunoSEQ multiplex PCR, and TCRdb's table has in-frame clones only and misses some. The sample includes about 160,000 clones, 80% to 90% seen only once; the top ten take about 6%. Comments on this clone: As yet, its antigen is unknown.

Findings and limits, study-wide: Researchers had no immune exposure information except CMV serostatus available.

Looked up from germline, CDR1 is SGHTA and CDR2 is FQGNSA. Germline trimming cut 4 bases from V and 8 bases from J; bases unmatched to any gene: 9. This CDR3 region has 14 residues. Material for sequencing was PBMCs. The origin of this receptor is a man in his fifties in good health and CMV-seropositive. The chain is built from TRBV7-2 and TRBJ1-1; 8 bases are shared with TRBD1. CDR3 in amino acids: CASSYRGTGTEAFF. The CDR3 DNA follows: TGTGCCAGCAGCTACCGCGGGACAGGTACCGAAGCTTTCTTT.